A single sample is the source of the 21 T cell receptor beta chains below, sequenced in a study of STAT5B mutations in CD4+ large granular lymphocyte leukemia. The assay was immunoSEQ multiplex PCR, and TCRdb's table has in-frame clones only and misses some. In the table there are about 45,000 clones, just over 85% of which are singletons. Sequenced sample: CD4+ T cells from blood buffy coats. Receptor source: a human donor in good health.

DNA of the CDR3: TGTGCCTGCCCCCCGGGACAGGGAAACTATGGCTACACCTTC. It yields the protein CACPPGQGNYGYTF. The chain uses TRBV30 and TRBJ1-2, with TRBD1 identical over 9 bases. The V segment lost 6 bases and the J segment 2 bases; nucleotides outside the gene matches: 7. Germline V CDR1 and CDR2: GTSNPN, SVGIG (reference sequence). The CDR3 runs to 14 residues.

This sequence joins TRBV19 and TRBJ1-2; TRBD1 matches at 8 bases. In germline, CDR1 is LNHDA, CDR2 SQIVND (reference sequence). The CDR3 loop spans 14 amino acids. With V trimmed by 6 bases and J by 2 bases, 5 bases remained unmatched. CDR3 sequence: CASRQGAVNYGYTF. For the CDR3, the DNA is TGTGCCAGTAGGCAGGGGGCGGTAAACTATGGCTACACCTTC.

The CDR3 nucleotides read TGTGCCAGCAGCTTAACCCGGAACACTGAAGCTTTCTTT. This gives the protein CASSLTRNTEAFF. The V gene is TRBV7-3, the J gene TRBJ1-1; D unresolved. The CDR3 runs to 13 residues. The V gene's germline CDR1 is SGHTA and CDR2 FQGTGA. Trimming shortened V by 0 bases and J by 1 base, and 3 bases separated the two germline ends.

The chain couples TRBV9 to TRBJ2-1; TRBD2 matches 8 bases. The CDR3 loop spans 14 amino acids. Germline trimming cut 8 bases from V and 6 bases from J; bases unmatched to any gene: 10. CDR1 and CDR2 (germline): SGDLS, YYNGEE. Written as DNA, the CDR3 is TGTGCCAGTGGGAGCGGGAGAGCCTTCAATGAGCAGTTCTTC. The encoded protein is CASGSGRAFNEQFF. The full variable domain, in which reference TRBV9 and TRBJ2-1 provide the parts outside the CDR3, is DSGVTQTPKHLITATGQRVTLRCSPRSGDLSVYWYQQSLDQGLQFLIQYYNGEERAKGNILERFSAQQFPDLHSELNLSSLELGDSALYFCASGSGRAFNEQFFGPGTRLTVL.

DNA for the CDR3: TGTGCCAGCAGTTATTTAGCCCCCGACAATGAGCAGTTCTTC. Translation: CASSYLAPDNEQFF. The J gene is TRBJ2-1, the V gene TRBV6-6; D call uncertain. From germline, CDR1 is MNHNY and CDR2 SVGAGI (reference sequence). With 3 bases removed from V and 5 bases from J, the gap between germline ends came to 11 bases. The length of the CDR3 is 14 residues.

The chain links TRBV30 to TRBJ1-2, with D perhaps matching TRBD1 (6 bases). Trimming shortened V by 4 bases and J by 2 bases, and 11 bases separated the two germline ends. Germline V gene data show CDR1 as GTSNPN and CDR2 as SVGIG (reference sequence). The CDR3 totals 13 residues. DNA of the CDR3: TGTGCCTGGACCCGGGGGCGCAACTATGGCTACACCTTC. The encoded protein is CAWTRGRNYGYTF.

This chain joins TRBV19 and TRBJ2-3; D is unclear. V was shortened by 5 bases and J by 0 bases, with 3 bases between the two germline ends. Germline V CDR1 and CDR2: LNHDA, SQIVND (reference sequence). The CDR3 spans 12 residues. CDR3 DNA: TGTGCCAGTAGTCCCAGCACAGATACGCAGTATTTT. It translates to CASSPSTDTQYF.

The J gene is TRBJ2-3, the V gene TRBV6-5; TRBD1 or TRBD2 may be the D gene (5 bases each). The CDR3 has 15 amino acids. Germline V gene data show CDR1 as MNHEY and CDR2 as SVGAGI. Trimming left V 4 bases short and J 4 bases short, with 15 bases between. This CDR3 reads CASSSGTSDSDTQYF. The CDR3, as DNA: TGTGCCAGCAGTTCCGGGACCTCAGATTCAGATACGCAGTATTTT.

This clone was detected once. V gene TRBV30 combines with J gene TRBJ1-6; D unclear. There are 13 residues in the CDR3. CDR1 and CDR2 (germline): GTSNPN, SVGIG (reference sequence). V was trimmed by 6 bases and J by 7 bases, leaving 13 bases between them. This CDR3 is CACGLGGNSPLHF. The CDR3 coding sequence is TGTGCCTGTGGCCTGGGAGGCAATTCACCCCTCCACTTT.

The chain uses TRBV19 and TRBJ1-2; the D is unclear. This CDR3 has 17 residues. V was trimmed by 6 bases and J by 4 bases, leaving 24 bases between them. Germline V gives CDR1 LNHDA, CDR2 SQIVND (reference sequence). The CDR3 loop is CASRPFLRAPSGYGYTF. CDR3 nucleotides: TGTGCCAGTAGGCCTTTCCTCCGGGCCCCTAGCGGCTATGGCTACACCTTC.

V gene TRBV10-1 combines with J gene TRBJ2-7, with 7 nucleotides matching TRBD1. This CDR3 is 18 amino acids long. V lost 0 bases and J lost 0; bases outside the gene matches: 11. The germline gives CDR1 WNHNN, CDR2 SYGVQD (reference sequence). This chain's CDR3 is CASSESKGAVPFSYEQYF. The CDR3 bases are TGCGCCAGCAGTGAGTCGAAGGGGGCAGTTCCGTTCTCCTACGAGCAGTACTTC.

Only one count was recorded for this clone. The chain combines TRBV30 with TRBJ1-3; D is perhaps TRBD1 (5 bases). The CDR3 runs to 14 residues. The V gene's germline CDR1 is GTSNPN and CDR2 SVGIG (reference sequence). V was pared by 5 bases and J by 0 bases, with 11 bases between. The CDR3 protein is CAWGTGSSGNTIYF. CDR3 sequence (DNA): TGTGCCTGGGGGACGGGAAGCTCTGGAAACACCATATATTTT.

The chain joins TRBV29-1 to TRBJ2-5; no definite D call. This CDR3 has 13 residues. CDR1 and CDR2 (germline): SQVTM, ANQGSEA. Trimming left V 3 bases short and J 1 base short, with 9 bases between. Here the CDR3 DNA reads TGCAGCGTTGAGGGGTCAGCCCAAGAGACCCAGTACTTC. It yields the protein CSVEGSAQETQYF.

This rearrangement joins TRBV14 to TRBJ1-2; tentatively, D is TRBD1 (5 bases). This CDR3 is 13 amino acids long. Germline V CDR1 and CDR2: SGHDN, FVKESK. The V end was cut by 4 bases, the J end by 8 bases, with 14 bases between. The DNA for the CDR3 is TGTGCCAGCAGCCCGTTACGGGGCGGCGGCTACACCTTC. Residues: CASSPLRGGGYTF. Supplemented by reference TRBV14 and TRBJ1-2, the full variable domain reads EAGVTQFPSHSVIEKGQTVTLRCDPISGHDNLYWYRRVMGKEIKFLLHFVKESKQDESGMPNNRFLAERTGGTYSTLKVQPAELEDSGVYFCASSPLRGGGYTFGSGTRLTVV.

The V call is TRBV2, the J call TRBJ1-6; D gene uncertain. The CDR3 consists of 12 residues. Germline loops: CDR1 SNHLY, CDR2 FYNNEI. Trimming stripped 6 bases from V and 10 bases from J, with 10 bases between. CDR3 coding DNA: TGTGCCAGCAGGGGTGTGGGGTCACCCCTCCACTTT. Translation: CASRGVGSPLHF.

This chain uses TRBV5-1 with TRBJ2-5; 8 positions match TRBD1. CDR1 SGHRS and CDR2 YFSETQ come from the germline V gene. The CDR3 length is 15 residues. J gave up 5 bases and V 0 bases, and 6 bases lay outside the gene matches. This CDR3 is CASSLGSGGRETQYF. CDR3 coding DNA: TGCGCCAGCAGCTTGGGCTCAGGGGGCAGGGAGACCCAGTACTTC.

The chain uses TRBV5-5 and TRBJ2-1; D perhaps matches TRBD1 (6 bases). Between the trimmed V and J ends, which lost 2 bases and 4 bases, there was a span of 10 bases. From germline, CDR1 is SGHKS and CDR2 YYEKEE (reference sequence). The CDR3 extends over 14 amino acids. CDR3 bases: TGTGCCAGCAGCTTATTACAGGGTTACAATGAGCAGTTCTTC. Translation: CASSLLQGYNEQFF. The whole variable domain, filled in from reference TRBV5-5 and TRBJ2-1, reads DAGVTQSPTHLIKTRGQQVTLRCSPISGHKSVSWYQQVLGQGPQFIFQYYEKEERGRGNFPDRFSARQFPNYSSELNVNALLLGDSALYLCASSLLQGYNEQFFGPGTRLTVL.

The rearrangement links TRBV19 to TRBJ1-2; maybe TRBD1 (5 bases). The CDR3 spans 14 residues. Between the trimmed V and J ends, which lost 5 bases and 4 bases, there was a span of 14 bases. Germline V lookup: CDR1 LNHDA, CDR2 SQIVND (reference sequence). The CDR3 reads CASSPSGPAYGYTF. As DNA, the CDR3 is TGTGCCAGTAGTCCTTCAGGGCCTGCCTATGGCTACACCTTC.

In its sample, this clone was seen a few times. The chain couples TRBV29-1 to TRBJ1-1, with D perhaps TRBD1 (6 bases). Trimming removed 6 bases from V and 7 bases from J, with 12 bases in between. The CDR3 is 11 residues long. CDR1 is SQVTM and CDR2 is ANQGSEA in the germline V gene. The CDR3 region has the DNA TGCAGCGTCGTAGGACAGCATGAAGCTTTCTTT. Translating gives CSVVGQHEAFF.

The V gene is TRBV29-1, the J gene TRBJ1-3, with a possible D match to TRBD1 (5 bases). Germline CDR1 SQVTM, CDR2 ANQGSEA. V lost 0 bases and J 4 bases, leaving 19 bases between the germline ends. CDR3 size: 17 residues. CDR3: CSVEERGGLAPGNTIYF. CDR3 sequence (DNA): TGCAGCGTTGAAGAACGCGGGGGTTTGGCCCCGGGAAACACCATATATTTT.

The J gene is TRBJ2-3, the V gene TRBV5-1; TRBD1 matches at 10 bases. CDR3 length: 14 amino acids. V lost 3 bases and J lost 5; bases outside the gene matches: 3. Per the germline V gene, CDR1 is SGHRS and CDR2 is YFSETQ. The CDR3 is CASSSGTGVDTQYF. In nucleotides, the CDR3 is TGCGCCAGCAGCTCCGGGACAGGGGTAGATACGCAGTATTTT.